This T cell receptor beta chain was identified during a study of human T cells and chemical hapten exposure (dated by TCRdb to the early 2020s). With regard to the full study: For sensitization, 2% DPC in acetone was applied to an approximately 2 cm by approximately 2 cm area of upper inner arm skin. In alopecia patients, the study followed how the peripheral blood TCR repertoire changed in vivo over primary and secondary sensitization to diphenylcyclopropenone (DPC), a hapten. Patch testing on the upper back used Finn chambers containing 0.01% DPC, with scoring done after 6 days according to International Contact Dermatitis Research Group standards. Throughout the study period of 20 to 25 weeks, patients also received therapeutic DPC doses to the scalp every week. Alopecia areata with under or over 50% scalp involvement, alopecia totalis and alopecia universalis were represented in the patient cohort, which was mostly female. The libraries were sequenced as a pool, and the TCR yield per sample differed mostly because of small variations in library volumes within the pool. For TCR sequencing, blood came from about 28 alopecia patients at anywhere from one to four time points (pre-sensitization, 2, 6 and 24 weeks). Blood samples were taken from patients before sensitization (week 0) and then at 2, 6 and about 24 weeks after DPC sensitization.

Read against the paper, the sample's time point label means: patch test 3, about 24 weeks after DPC sensitization. According to the study, the label for this sample's treatment or condition signals: therapeutic diphenylcyclopropenone sensitization with weekly scalp DPC. At every patch-test visit, the blood draw took place before the patch test was put on. Eligible patients were aged 18 to 70, diagnosed with alopecia, deemed suitable for DPC therapy, and excluded if pregnant. Total RNA was isolated from unfractionated whole blood collected in Tempus Blood RNA tubes. The library was obtained by RACE. Sequenced on a NextSeq 500. During library preparation, unique molecular identifiers were attached to individual cDNA molecules so that TCRs could be counted quantitatively and reproducibly. Both TCR alpha and TCR beta chains were sequenced from each blood RNA sample. As for the authors' bioinformatics: A median of around 96,000 TCRs per sample was observed, with a range of about 23,224 to 690,600. The Decombinator software suite was used to annotate the V, J and CDR3 of the TCR reads. For PS versus PT1 abundance plots, all samples were subsampled to the same number of TCRs (28,000). Expanded TCRs were defined as absent before sensitization and observed at least eight times at the 2-week time point. The raw public data were reprocessed by TCRdb itself: fastp quality trimming at Q25, MiXCR clonotype calling, in-frame beta chains only. Identical CDR3 proteins give one entry, which carries the most common genes and DNA. It is TCRdb's table, rather than the study itself, that gives the V and J calls and clone size. In all, the sample holds about 190,000 distinct CDR3 sequences, and under 30% of those were seen once. About 2.5% of the sample rests with the top ten.

CDR1 and CDR2 are read off the germline V gene (reference sequence) as SEHNR and FQNEAQ. V is reduced by 1 base and J by 5 bases, leaving a spacing of 9 bases between them. The CDR3 holds 14 amino acids from the cysteine to the phenylalanine. Solely the CDR3 DNA is kept, with 42 bases framed from the first base. This clonotype was detected a few times. Its antigen remains unidentified. No base qualities exist here, and no much larger clone lies one base off it. Broader findings and caveats from the paper: Because every patient had alopecia, a presumed autoimmune disease, the patients' immune response might differ from that of healthy individuals. The number of PT1 expanded TCRs positively correlated with patch test score, significant at thresholds 8, 16 and 32 but not 4. After repeated subsampling, the strength of the expansion versus patch-test correlation and the threshold at which it became significant changed. No change with DPC sensitization was found in the number of TCRs above 1 in 1000 frequency, and no evidence of global repertoire structure alterations was found. Compared with pre-sensitization or healthy control sets, expanded TCRs formed significantly more large CDR3 similarity clusters, which is consistent with antigen-driven responses.

This TCR came from a woman aged 40 to 55 with alopecia areata. Some clones in this sample may be carry-over from other donors' samples. The sequence joins TRBV7-9 to TRBJ2-1, with no reliable assignment of the D segment. This specimen was whole blood, taken in connection with sensitization to the hapten diphenylcyclopropenone (DPC). The bases are TGTGCCAGCAGCTTAGTTCCATACGACAATGAGCAGTTCTTC. It encodes CASSLVPYDNEQFF.